The rows below give T cell receptor beta chains drawn from one sample of a study of control samples from healthy donors and cancer patients. Only in-frame clones appear in the TCRdb table, and some are missing; sequencing was by immunoSEQ multiplex PCR. The sample lists around 80,000 clones, approximately 91% occurring once. Sequenced material: blood. These receptors all stem from a woman aged 45-65 years in good health. Each CDR3 is given with its conserved first and last residue. A D gene is named only where the DNA matches it firmly. Clone size appears in some rows only: once, few, many, or a class for an expanded clone.

D gene,J gene,V gene,CDR3 length,clone size,CDR3 protein,CDR3 DNA
NA,TRBJ2-1,TRBV18,16,NA,CASSPSAPHSYNEQFF,TGTGCCAGCTCACCGTCGGCCCCCCACTCCTACAATGAGCAGTTCTTC
TRBD2,TRBJ2-1,TRBV3-1/TRBV3-2,15,few,CASSQTSGASNEQFF,TGTGCCAGCAGCCAGACTAGCGGGGCATCTAATGAGCAGTTCTTC
NA,TRBJ2-2,TRBV4-1,16,NA,CASSQDGKSNTGELFF,TGCGCCAGCAGCCAAGATGGCAAGTCGAACACCGGGGAGCTGTTTTTT
TRBD1,TRBJ1-2,TRBV5-1,17,NA,CASSLDWTLDRGHGYTF,TGCGCCAGCAGCTTGGATTGGACCTTAGACAGGGGGCATGGCTACACCTTC
NA,TRBJ2-2,TRBV21-1,15,NA,CASRSGAYNTGELFF,TGTGCCAGCAGGAGCGGGGCGTATAACACCGGGGAGCTGTTTTTT
NA,TRBJ2-7,TRBV27,11,once,CASSLSGEQYF,TGTGCCAGCAGTTTATCCGGAGAGCAGTACTTC
NA,TRBJ2-1,TRBV5-6,13,NA,CASSLQTQTKGFF,TGTGCCAGCAGCCTCCAGACCCAAACGAAGGGGTTCTTC
NA,TRBJ1-1,TRBV5-1,13,NA,CASSFTMNTEAFF,TGCGCCAGCAGCTTTACAATGAACACTGAAGCTTTCTTT
TRBD1,TRBJ1-1,TRBV10-2,14,NA,CASTRDRADTEAFF,TGCGCCAGCACCCGGGACAGGGCCGACACTGAAGCTTTCTTT
NA,TRBJ2-2,TRBV5-6,14,NA,CASSSQHGAGELFF,TGTGCCAGCAGCTCGCAACATGGGGCGGGGGAGCTGTTTTTT
TRBD2,TRBJ2-1,TRBV7-2,17,NA,CASSLVITSGGANEQFF,TGTGCCAGCAGCTTAGTAATAACCAGCGGGGGGGCAAATGAGCAGTTCTTC
NA,TRBJ2-3,TRBV9,14,NA,CASSALQDTDTQYF,TGTGCCAGCAGCGCACTTCAAGACACAGATACGCAGTATTTT
NA,TRBJ1-5,TRBV21-1,19,NA,CASSNPGGPRPYSNQPQHF,TGTGCCAGCAGCAACCCTGGTGGGCCGCGCCCTTATAGCAATCAGCCCCAGCATTTT
TRBD1,TRBJ1-1,TRBV6-2/TRBV6-3,15,NA,CASSSEGQARTEAFF,TGTGCCAGCAGTTCCGAGGGACAGGCGAGGACTGAAGCTTTCTTT
NA,TRBJ2-1,TRBV24-1,17,NA,CATSDHIGTSPFDEQFF,TGTGCCACCAGTGATCATATCGGGACATCTCCGTTTGATGAGCAGTTCTTC
TRBD1,TRBJ1-2,TRBV12-3/TRBV12-4,13,NA,CASSVGGLGGYTF,TGTGCCAGCAGCGTAGGGGGCTTGGGGGGCTACACCTTC
NA,TRBJ1-2,TRBV9,12,NA,CASSVGTYGYTF,TGTGCCAGCAGCGTAGGCACTTATGGCTACACCTTC
TRBD1,TRBJ2-1,TRBV6-5,14,NA,CASSWTGSFDEQFF,TGTGCCAGCAGTTGGACAGGGTCCTTCGATGAGCAGTTCTTC
NA,TRBJ1-3,TRBV15,14,NA,CATSRNTVGNTIYF,TGTGCCACCAGCAGAAATACGGTGGGAAACACCATATATTTT
NA,TRBJ1-2,TRBV9,14,once,CASSAPQGTSGYTF,TGTGCCAGCAGCGCGCCTCAGGGCACCTCGGGCTACACCTTC
TRBD2,TRBJ2-3,TRBV5-1,15,NA,CASSLVAGGTDTQYF,TGCGCCAGCAGCTTGGTGGCGGGGGGCACAGATACGCAGTATTTT
NA,TRBJ1-4,TRBV7-8,15,NA,CASSSRPRNPEKLFF,TGTGCCAGCAGCTCCCGACCGAGGAACCCAGAAAAACTGTTTTTT
NA,TRBJ1-1,TRBV14,15,NA,CATRDGLESNTEAFF,TGTGCCACCCGGGACGGCCTCGAGTCGAACACTGAAGCTTTCTTT
NA,TRBJ1-1,TRBV7-9,14,NA,CASSSKEGHSPAFF,TGTGCCAGCAGCTCCAAGGAGGGACATTCCCCAGCTTTCTTT
NA,TRBJ1-6,TRBV3-1/TRBV3-2,14,NA,CASSPGTGNSPLHF,TGTGCCAGCAGCCCGGGCACCGGGAATTCACCCCTCCACTTT